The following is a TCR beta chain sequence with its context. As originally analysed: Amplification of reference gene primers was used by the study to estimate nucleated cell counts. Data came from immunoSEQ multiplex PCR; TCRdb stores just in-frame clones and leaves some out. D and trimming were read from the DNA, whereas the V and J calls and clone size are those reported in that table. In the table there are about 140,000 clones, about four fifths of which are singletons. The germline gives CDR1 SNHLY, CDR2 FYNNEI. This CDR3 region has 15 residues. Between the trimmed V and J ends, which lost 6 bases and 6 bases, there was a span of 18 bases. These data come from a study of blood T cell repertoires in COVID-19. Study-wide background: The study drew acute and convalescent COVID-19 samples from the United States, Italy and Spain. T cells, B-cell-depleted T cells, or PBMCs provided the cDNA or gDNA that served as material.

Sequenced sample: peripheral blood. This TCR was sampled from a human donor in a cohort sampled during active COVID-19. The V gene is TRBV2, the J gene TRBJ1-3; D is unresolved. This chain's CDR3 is CASSLLAQRENTIYF. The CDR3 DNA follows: TGTGCCAGCAGCCTCTTAGCTCAGCGCGAAAACACCATATATTTT.